This T cell receptor (beta chain) was recorded in a study of blood T cell repertoires in COVID-19. In the study overall: Samples of COVID-19 (acute and convalescent) were obtained from the United States, Italy and Spain.

In the original analysis: Amplification from reference gene primers served as the basis for estimated nucleated cell counts. Generated by immunoSEQ multiplex PCR, the TCRdb table keeps only in-frame clones and is missing some. V, J and clone size derive from that table, while D and trimming were established from the DNA sequence. The sample carries 50,000 to 60,000 clones, approximately 90% recorded once. The V end lost 3 bases, the J end lost 0 bases, and 12 bases lay between the germline ends. Germline V gene sequence: CDR1 DFQATT, CDR2 SNEGSKA (reference sequence). CDR3 length: 15 amino acids. The chain carries TRBV20-1 and TRBJ1-5, with D perhaps matching TRBD1 (6 bases). The sequence came from a man aged 35 to 55 with COVID-19, enrolled during active disease. Sequencing was performed on peripheral blood. The CDR3 loop is CSASTGSRSNQPQHF. The DNA of the CDR3 is TGCAGTGCTAGTACAGGGTCCCGTAGCAATCAGCCCCAGCATTTT.